The 23 T cell receptor beta chains presented below share a single source sample, sequenced in a study of control samples from healthy donors and cancer patients (dated by TCRdb to about 2020). The method behind the library was the immunoSEQ multiplex PCR assay. TCRdb stores this immuneACCESS table with in-frame sequences only. Part of the clones is absent; in the studies checked, under half of the shortfall reflects unresolved V genes, and no reason is known for the rest. The sample table records over 200,000 clones; 82% of these occur just once. The leading ten clones occupy more than 10% of the sample. Sequences were obtained from PBMCs. These receptors originate from a woman aged 60-70 years with lung cancer.

The CDR3 nucleotides read TGTGCCAGCAGTTCCAGTCCGTGGTCCCAGCATTTT. It specifies CASSSSPWSQHF. The V and J genes are TRBV12-3 or TRBV12-4 and TRBJ1-5; D is undetermined. The length of the CDR3 is 12 residues. V lost 4 bases and J 11 bases, leaving 12 bases between the germline ends.

V is TRBV6-2 or TRBV6-3 and J is TRBJ1-2; D call uncertain. The CDR3 consists of 12 residues. Looked up from germline, CDR1 is MNHEY and CDR2 is SVGEGT. V shed 2 bases and J shed 8 bases, with 9 bases lying between them. CDR3 nucleotides: TGTGCCAGCAGTTACGCGGTTTACGGCTACACCTTC. The encoded protein is CASSYAVYGYTF.

This rearrangement joins TRBV19 to TRBJ2-2; D possibly corresponds to TRBD2 (7 bases). V was cut by 5 bases and J by 7 bases, with 17 bases left in between. The CDR3 has 15 residues. Germline values: CDR1 LNHDA, CDR2 SQIVND (reference sequence). The chain's CDR3 is CASSQIRGANGELFF. The DNA for the CDR3 is TGTGCCAGTAGTCAAATCCGGGGGGCAAACGGGGAGCTGTTTTTT.

This clone was found a few times. This chain uses TRBV6-5 with TRBJ1-1; D remains ambiguous. This CDR3 region has 14 residues. V shed 5 bases and J shed 4 bases, with 14 bases lying between them. Germline loops: CDR1 MNHEY, CDR2 SVGAGI. CDR3 nucleotides: TGTGCCAGCAGTCTCAGGCCGGAAGGCACTGAAGCTTTCTTT. Protein: CASSLRPEGTEAFF.

The V gene is TRBV18, the J gene TRBJ2-7, with D hard to call. Trimming shortened V by 2 bases and J by 3 bases, and 11 bases separated the two germline ends. The germline V gene encodes CDR1 KGHSH and CDR2 LQKENI. The CDR3 has 14 amino acids. CDR3 amino acids: CASSPLPTNYEQYF. As DNA, the CDR3 is TGTGCCAGCTCACCATTGCCCACGAACTACGAGCAGTACTTC.

CDR3 amino acids: CASIRLGLAGPQWGTDTQYF. The CDR3 nucleotides read TGTGCCAGCATCCGACTCGGACTAGCGGGACCTCAATGGGGCACAGATACGCAGTATTTT. This chain uses TRBV28 with TRBJ2-3, with TRBD2 identical over 12 bases. The J segment lost 1 base and the V segment lost 7 bases, leaving 18 bases of the junction unmatched. CDR1 is MDHEN and CDR2 is SYDVKM in the germline V gene. The CDR3 is 20 amino acids.

CDR3 sequence (DNA): TGTGCCAGCAGCCGGGACTTGAACACTGAAGCTTTCTTT. It encodes CASSRDLNTEAFF. The chain has TRBV6-6 and TRBJ1-1, with TRBD1 as a possible D gene (5 bases). V dropped 6 bases and J dropped 0 bases, with 8 bases sitting between them. There are 13 residues in the CDR3. Germline assignment: CDR1 MNHNY and CDR2 SVGAGI (reference sequence).

This clone was detected only once. The V gene is TRBV18, the J gene TRBJ1-1; the match to TRBD1 covers 7 bases. Germline CDR1 reads KGHSH; CDR2 reads LQKENI. The ends lost 3 bases at V and 4 bases at J; junction bases unmatched: 11. CDR3 length equals 16 residues. CDR3: CASSPGDSRRATEAFF. CDR3 in DNA: TGTGCCAGCTCACCGGGGGACAGCCGGAGGGCCACTGAAGCTTTCTTT.

About this clone: One end of the junction does not line up with germline, which may come from a read error. The chain has TRBV7-7 and TRBJ2-1; either TRBD1 or TRBD2 may supply D (5 bases each). Per germline, CDR1 SSHAT and CDR2 FNYEAQ (reference sequence). The CDR3 contains 15 residues. DNA for the CDR3: TGTGCTAGCAGCTTATCCAGGGAGCCCTACAATGAGCAGTTCTTC. Encoded protein: CASSLSREPYNEQFF.

The chain carries TRBV24-1 and TRBJ2-2, with TRBD1 as a possible D gene (5 bases). The CDR3 is made up of 15 amino acids. V was clipped by 6 bases and J by 1 base, with 11 bases between them. Germline CDR1 is KGHDR and CDR2 is SFDVKD. The CDR3 spells CATSKGDMNTGELFF. In DNA form, the CDR3 reads TGTGCCACCAGTAAAGGGGATATGAACACCGGGGAGCTGTTTTTT.

This chain joins TRBV4-2 and TRBJ2-3; 12 bases agree with TRBD2. Germline assignment: CDR1 LGHNA and CDR2 YNFKEQ. The CDR3 has 18 amino acids. V dropped 3 bases and J dropped 5; count of bases not matched to a gene: 12. CDR3 nucleotide sequence: TGTGCCAGCAGCCACGGGTTCCTAGCGGGAGGGCGCGAAGATACGCAGTATTTT. This encodes CASSHGFLAGGREDTQYF.

This clone was seen just once. The chain combines TRBV11-2 with TRBJ2-3; D uncertain. The CDR3 covers 15 residues. V was pared by 0 bases and J by 4 bases, with 11 bases between. Germline V CDR1 and CDR2: SGHAT, FQNNGV. This CDR3 is CASSLDSGFADTQYF. Written as DNA, the CDR3 is TGTGCCAGCAGCTTAGATTCTGGATTTGCAGATACGCAGTATTTT.

The chain uses TRBV7-2 and TRBJ2-1, with D hard to call. The CDR3 is made up of 13 amino acids. Trimming took 8 bases from V and 9 from J, leaving 17 bases between them. From germline, CDR1 is SGHTA and CDR2 FQGNSA. The CDR3 protein is CASSQGGLSEQFF. The CDR3 DNA follows: TGTGCCAGCTCCCAAGGCGGTCTCTCTGAGCAGTTCTTC.

About this clone itself: Since a much larger clone is just one base distant, this may be a read error. The CDR3 loop is CASSLNYEQYF. The DNA for the CDR3 is TGTGCCAGCAGTTTAAACTACGAGCAGTACTTC. The rearrangement joins TRBV28 to TRBJ2-7, with D hard to call. The CDR3 spans 11 residues. Germline CDR1 reads MDHEN; CDR2 reads SYDVKM. The germline V and J ends were trimmed by 2 bases and 3 bases, with 2 bases remaining between them.

The chain employs TRBV5-1 and TRBJ2-3; no firm D call. There are 14 residues in the CDR3. Germline V gene data show CDR1 as SGHRS and CDR2 as YFSETQ. The V gene lost 0 bases and the J gene lost 6 bases, with 11 bases spanning the gap. The CDR3 loop reads CASSLEGQSDTQYF. The CDR3 DNA sequence: TGCGCCAGCAGCTTGGAAGGCCAATCCGATACGCAGTATTTT.

The chain couples TRBV10-1 to TRBJ2-3; D remains ambiguous. Germline lookup yields CDR1 WNHNN and CDR2 SYGVQD (reference sequence). V was clipped by 0 bases and J by 3 bases, with 10 bases between them. CDR3 length: 15 amino acids. Written as DNA, the CDR3 is TGCGCCAGCAGTGAGTCGATGGCGGATACAGATACGCAGTATTTT. Protein sequence: CASSESMADTDTQYF.

V is TRBV10-2 and J is TRBJ1-1; D is possibly TRBD1 (6 bases). Germline lookup yields CDR1 WSHSY and CDR2 SAAADI. The V end was cut by 0 bases, the J end by 4 bases, with 9 bases between. There are 14 residues in the CDR3. CDR3 protein: CASSESRGGTEAFF. In nucleotides, the CDR3 is TGCGCCAGCAGTGAGTCTAGGGGGGGCACTGAAGCTTTCTTT.

The chain is built from TRBV10-3 and TRBJ1-1; weak D call: TRBD1 (6 bases). V lost 10 bases to trimming and J lost 5 bases, with 14 bases between them. The CDR3 has 12 amino acids. CDR1 is ENHRY, CDR2 SYGVKD, per germline. The CDR3 DNA follows: TGTGCCACCGGGGCAGGGGTTACTGAAGCTTTCTTT. Its protein is CATGAGVTEAFF.

For the CDR3, the DNA is TGTGCCAGCAGATCCGTGGGACAGGGGGACTCCTACGAGCAGTACTTC. This translates into CASRSVGQGDSYEQYF. The gene calls are TRBV27 and TRBJ2-7, with 11 bases lining up with TRBD1. Germline CDR1 MNHEY, CDR2 SMNVEV (reference sequence). V lost 6 bases, J lost 0 bases, and 7 bases stayed unmatched. The CDR3 is 16 amino acids.

The chain recombines TRBV3-1 (or the pseudogene TRBV3-2) with TRBJ1-4; 8 positions agree with TRBD1. V dropped 2 bases and J dropped 4; count of bases not matched to a gene: 3. This CDR3 spans 15 amino acids. The germline V gene encodes CDR1 LGHDT and CDR2 YNNKEL (reference sequence). CDR3: CASSQPGQVNEKLFF. The CDR3 nucleotides read TGTGCCAGCAGCCAACCGGGACAGGTTAATGAAAAACTGTTTTTT.

The rearrangement uses TRBV3-1 (or the pseudogene TRBV3-2) and TRBJ1-2; D unresolved. With 6 bases removed from V and 5 bases from J, the gap between germline ends came to 10 bases. The germline V gene encodes CDR1 LGHDT and CDR2 YNNKEL (reference sequence). The CDR3 is 12 residues long. In DNA, the CDR3 is TGTGCCAGCAGATCCGGGCCGTATGGCTACACCTTC. Translation: CASRSGPYGYTF.

The chain recombines TRBV29-1 with TRBJ2-3; D is possibly TRBD1 or TRBD2 (5 bases each). This CDR3 region has 14 residues. V lost 7 bases to trimming and J lost 3 bases, with 17 bases between them. From germline, CDR1 is SQVTM and CDR2 ANQGSEA. CDR3 in amino acids: CSGARGGFTDTQYF. Written as DNA, the CDR3 is TGCAGCGGAGCTCGGGGCGGGTTTACAGATACGCAGTATTTT.

The V gene is TRBV3-1 (or the pseudogene TRBV3-2), the J gene TRBJ2-5; 9 bases map to TRBD2. In germline, CDR1 is LGHDT, CDR2 YNNKEL (reference sequence). V lost 3 bases and J lost 3; bases outside the gene matches: 2. This CDR3 has 14 amino acids. In nucleotides, the CDR3 is TGTGCCAGCAGCCACTTAGCGGGAGAAGAGACCCAGTACTTC. Translated, it gives CASSHLAGEETQYF.